This record covers a single TCR beta chain. The data derive from a study of T cell changes during pregnancy in multiple sclerosis. The method was immunoSEQ multiplex PCR; TCRdb's version includes in-frame clones alone and lacks a portion of them. The sample lists over 85,000 clones; around 90% were seen once. Per the germline V gene, CDR1 is SGHTA and CDR2 is FQGNSA. This CDR3 has 17 residues. The V and J ends lost 1 base and 3 bases, in that order; junction bases with no gene match: 6. The chain is built from TRBV7-2 and TRBJ1-3; 10 nucleotides align to TRBD1. The sample in question was peripheral blood, obtained in the first trimester of pregnancy. This TCR was sampled from a female donor in good health, enrolled as a control in a pregnancy study. The DNA of the CDR3 is TGTGCCAGCAGCTTAGTTAGACAGGGGGCTGGTGGAAACACCATATATTTT. Its protein is CASSLVRQGAGGNTIYF.